The source of this T cell receptor beta chain is a study of cytomegalovirus exposure and HLA in healthy donors. V was pared by 4 bases and J by 8 bases, with 22 bases between. Germline V gene lookup returns CDR1 SGHNT and CDR2 YENEEA. The CDR3 is 16 residues long. Measured with immunoSEQ multiplex PCR; TCRdb has only the in-frame clones, and not every one. Among tens of thousands of clones listed, around 90% were seen once. What was sequenced was PBMCs. The chain joins TRBV11-3 to TRBJ2-3, with a weak D call TRBD2 (7 bases). The sequence was obtained from a woman aged 18-30 years in good health and CMV-seronegative. CDR3 sequence reads: CASSSGGGGLGSTQYF. The CDR3 bases are TGTGCCAGCAGCTCCGGTGGCGGGGGCCTTGGTAGTACGCAGTATTTT.